The 3 T cell receptor beta chains in this list originate from one sample, sequenced in a study of blood T cells in healthy people across ages. With a J-beta primer mix and a sample-barcoded 5' primer, a second PCR ran 7 to 11 cycles. TCRdb fed the 5' RACE reads into MiXCR, producing one record per CDR3 protein. This sample has approximately 800,000 distinct CDR3 sequences, with approximately 65% found just once. The sample was blood. Receptor source: a man under 40 in good health.

This CDR3 reads CASSSWGGRGDTQYF. The CDR3 DNA reads as TGTGCCAGCAGCTCCTGGGGGGGTAGGGGAGATACGCAGTATTTT. V is TRBV7-6 and J is TRBJ2-3; 7 bases agree with TRBD2. Germline CDR1 reads SGHVS; CDR2 reads FNYEAQ. V shed 4 bases and J 5 bases; nucleotides not matched to a gene: 9. The length of the CDR3 is 15 residues. Together with reference TRBV7-6 and TRBJ2-3, the CDR3 gives the full variable domain: GAGVSQSPRYKVTKRGQDVALRCDPISGHVSLYWYRQALGQGPEFLTYFNYEAQQDKSGLPNDRFSAERPEGSISTLTIQRTEQRDSAMYRCASSSWGGRGDTQYFGPGTRLTVL.

The chain links TRBV27 to TRBJ2-3; D gene unclear. The germline V and J ends were trimmed by 5 bases and 0 bases, with 15 bases remaining between them. This CDR3 is built from 16 residues. Germline V gene sequence: CDR1 MNHEY, CDR2 SMNVEV (reference sequence). CDR3 nucleotides: TGTGCCAGCAGTCAGTGGGCACCCCCTAGCACAGATACGCAGTATTTT. Translated: CASSQWAPPSTDTQYF.

The V and J genes are TRBV12-3 or TRBV12-4 and TRBJ1-2, with TRBD1 matching over 7 bases. The CDR3 sequence is 14 residues long. Trimming cost V 5 bases and J 7 bases; bases outside gene matches: 10. The CDR3: CASSVKGASGGYTF. Written as DNA, the CDR3 is TGTGCCAGCAGTGTTAAGGGGGCCAGCGGTGGCTACACCTTC.